This TCR beta chain comes out of a study of shared clonotypes between healthy human individuals. Generated by immunoSEQ multiplex PCR, the TCRdb table keeps only in-frame clones and is missing some. The data contain about 610,000 clones, approximately 97% of them seen just once; the ten biggest clones take up 0.055% to 0.07%. CDR3 length: 14 residues. Germline-derived CDR1 and CDR2 are MRHNA and SNTAGT. V was shortened by 10 bases and J by 5 bases, with 17 bases between the two germline ends. The CD4+ fraction was divided into a CD45RA+ naive subset and a CD45RA-negative memory subset. This sequence was found in a woman aged 25-40 years in good health. This chain links TRBV6-4 with TRBJ2-2; D remains ambiguous. Sample: naive CD4+ T cells sorted from blood. Subset specified: CD45RA+ positively selected. CDR3: CATRLGLGTGELFF. CDR3 DNA: TGTGCCACGCGTCTCGGGTTAGGAACCGGGGAGCTGTTTTTT.